This TCR beta chain derives from a study of cytomegalovirus exposure and HLA in healthy donors. On this clone: The antigen is undetermined.

The V end lost 6 bases, the J end lost 0 bases, and 12 bases lay between the germline ends. This CDR3 comprises 15 residues. Germline V gives CDR1 LNHDA, CDR2 SQIVND (reference sequence). In the PCR, 60 Vbeta and 13 Jbeta primers were used. Only in-frame clones appear in the TCRdb table, and some are missing; sequencing was by immunoSEQ multiplex PCR. The sample carries more than 100,000 clones, around 83% recorded once. Broader study findings: A reported reduction in N-insertions relative to the approximately 690-donor mean was seen in an Asian-associated ancestry cluster in a later analysis. Some V segments, including TRBV6-2 and TRBV6-3, were excluded as indistinguishable. An analysis was carried out at a later point. It showed that HLA-associated TCR beta chains were more clonally expanded than equally common non-associated chains. Cytomegalovirus status was reportedly diagnosed by the classifier with high specificity and sensitivity.

The clonotype originates from a woman between 50 and 59 years old in good health and CMV-seropositive. The sequenced sample was PBMCs. This rearrangement joins TRBV19 to TRBJ1-3; D gene ambiguous. The CDR3 bases are TGTGCCAGTAGCCTCTGGGCCTCCTCTGGAAACACCATATATTTT. Residues: CASSLWASSGNTIYF.